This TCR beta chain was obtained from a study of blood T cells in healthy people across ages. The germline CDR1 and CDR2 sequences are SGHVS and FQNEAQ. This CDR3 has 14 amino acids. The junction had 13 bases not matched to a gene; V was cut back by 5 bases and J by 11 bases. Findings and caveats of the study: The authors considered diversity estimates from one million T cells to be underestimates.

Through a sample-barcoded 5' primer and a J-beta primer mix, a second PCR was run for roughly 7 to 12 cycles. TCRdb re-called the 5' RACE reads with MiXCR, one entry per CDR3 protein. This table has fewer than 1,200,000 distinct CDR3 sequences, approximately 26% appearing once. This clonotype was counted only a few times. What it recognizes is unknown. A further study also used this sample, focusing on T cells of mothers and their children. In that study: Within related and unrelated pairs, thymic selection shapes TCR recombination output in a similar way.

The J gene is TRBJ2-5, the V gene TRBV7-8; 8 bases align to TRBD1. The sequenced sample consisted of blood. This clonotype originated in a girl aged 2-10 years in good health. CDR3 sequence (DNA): TGTGCCAGCAGCGGCCCGGACAGGGCCGGAGAGCAGTACTTC. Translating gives CASSGPDRAGEQYF.